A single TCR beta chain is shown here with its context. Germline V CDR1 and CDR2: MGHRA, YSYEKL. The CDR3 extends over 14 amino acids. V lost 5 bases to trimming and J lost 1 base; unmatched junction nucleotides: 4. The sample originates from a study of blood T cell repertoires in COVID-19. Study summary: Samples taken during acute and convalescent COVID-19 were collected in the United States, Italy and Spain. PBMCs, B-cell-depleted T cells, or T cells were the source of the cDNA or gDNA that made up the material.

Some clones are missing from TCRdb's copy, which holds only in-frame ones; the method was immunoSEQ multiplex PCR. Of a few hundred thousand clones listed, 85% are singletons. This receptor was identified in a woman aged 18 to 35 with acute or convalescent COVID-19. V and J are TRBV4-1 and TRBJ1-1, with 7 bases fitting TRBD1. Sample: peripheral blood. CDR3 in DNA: TGCGCCAGCAGCAGACAGGGTTGGAACACTGAAGCTTTCTTT. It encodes CASSRQGWNTEAFF.